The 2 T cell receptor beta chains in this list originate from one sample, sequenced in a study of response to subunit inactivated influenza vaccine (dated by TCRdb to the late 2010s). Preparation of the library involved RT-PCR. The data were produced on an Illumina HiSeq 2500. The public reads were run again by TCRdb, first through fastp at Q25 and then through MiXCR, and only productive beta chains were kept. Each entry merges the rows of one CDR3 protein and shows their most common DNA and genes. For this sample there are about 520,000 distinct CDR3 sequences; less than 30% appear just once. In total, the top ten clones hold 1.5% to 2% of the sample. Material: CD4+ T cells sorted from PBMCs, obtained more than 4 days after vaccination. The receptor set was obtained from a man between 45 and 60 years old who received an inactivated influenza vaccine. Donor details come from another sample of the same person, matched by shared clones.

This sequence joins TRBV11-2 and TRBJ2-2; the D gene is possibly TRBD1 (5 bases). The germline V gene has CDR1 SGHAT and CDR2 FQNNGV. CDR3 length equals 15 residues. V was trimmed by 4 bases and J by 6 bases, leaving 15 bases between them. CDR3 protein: CASSSWTKGSGELFF. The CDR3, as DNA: TGTGCCAGCAGCTCGTGGACCAAGGGGTCCGGGGAGCTGTTTTTT.

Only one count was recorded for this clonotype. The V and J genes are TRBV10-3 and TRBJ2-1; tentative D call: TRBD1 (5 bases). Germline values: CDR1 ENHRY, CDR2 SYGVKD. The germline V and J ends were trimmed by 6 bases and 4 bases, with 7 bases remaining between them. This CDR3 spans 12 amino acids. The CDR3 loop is CAIRQEYNEQFF. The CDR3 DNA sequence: TGTGCCATCAGACAGGAATACAATGAGCAGTTCTTC.